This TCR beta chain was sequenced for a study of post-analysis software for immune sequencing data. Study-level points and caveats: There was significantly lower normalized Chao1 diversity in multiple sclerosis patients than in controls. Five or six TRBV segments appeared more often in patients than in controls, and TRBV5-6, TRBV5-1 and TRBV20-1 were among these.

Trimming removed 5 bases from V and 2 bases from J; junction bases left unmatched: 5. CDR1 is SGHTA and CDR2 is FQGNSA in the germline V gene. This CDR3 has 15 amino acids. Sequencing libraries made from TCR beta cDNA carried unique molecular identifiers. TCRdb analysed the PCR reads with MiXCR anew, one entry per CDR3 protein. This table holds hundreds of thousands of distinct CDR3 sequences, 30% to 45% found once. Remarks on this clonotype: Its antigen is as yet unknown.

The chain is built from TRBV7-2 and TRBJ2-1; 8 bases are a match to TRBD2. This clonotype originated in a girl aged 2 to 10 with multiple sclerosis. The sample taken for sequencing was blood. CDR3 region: CASSVSGAAYNEQFF. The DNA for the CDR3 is TGTGCCAGCAGCGTTAGCGGGGCCGCCTACAATGAGCAGTTCTTC.